The 16 T cell receptor beta chains presented below share a single source sample, sequenced in a study of T cell repertoires in cytomegalovirus infection. Each CDR3 protein is one row after TCRdb ran MiXCR on the reads. The sample lists a few hundred thousand distinct CDR3 sequences, over 7.5% occurring once. Sequenced material: PBMCs. The receptors derive from a human donor in good health (CMV status not recorded). Some clones in this sample may be carry-over from other donors' samples.

The chain has TRBV7-2 and TRBJ1-5; D call uncertain. The length of the CDR3 is 15 residues. Per germline, CDR1 SGHTA and CDR2 FQGNSA. Trimming removed 1 base from V and 2 bases from J, with 9 bases in between. The CDR3, as DNA: TGTGCCAGCAGCTTAGATCCTGCGGGCAATCAGCCCCAGCATTTT. Amino acid sequence: CASSLDPAGNQPQHF.

Ten or more counts support this clonotype. This rearrangement joins TRBV7-2 to TRBJ1-1; D remains unclear. Deletions cut 1 base from V and 1 base from J, with 19 bases between. The CDR3 is made up of 18 amino acids. Germline CDR1 SGHTA, CDR2 FQGNSA. The CDR3 is CASSLVSSGLVGNTEAFF. CDR3 DNA: TGTGCCAGCAGCTTAGTTTCTTCGGGGTTAGTAGGGAACACTGAAGCTTTCTTT.

The V call is TRBV7-2, the J call TRBJ2-3; TRBD2 agrees at 8 bases. The V gene's germline CDR1 is SGHTA and CDR2 FQGNSA. CDR3 length: 16 residues. Losses at the gene ends were 2 bases for V and 5 bases for J; bases not matched to a gene: 9. CDR3 in amino acids: CASSLRGGATIDTQYF. As DNA, the CDR3 is TGTGCCAGCAGCTTACGGGGGGGGGCGACCATAGATACGCAGTATTTT.

This clonotype was seen only a few times. The chain links TRBV10-3 to TRBJ2-7; 9 bases match TRBD1. Germline loops: CDR1 ENHRY, CDR2 SYGVKD. V was clipped by 5 bases and J by 6 bases; unmatched bases: 8. The CDR3 covers 14 residues. The CDR3 spells CAISHGTGMFEQYF. CDR3 in DNA: TGTGCCATCAGTCACGGGACAGGGATGTTCGAGCAGTACTTC.

This clonotype was seen only a few times. The gene calls are TRBV28 and TRBJ1-2, with D possibly being TRBD1 (5 bases). This CDR3 has 15 amino acids. V lost 5 bases, J lost 0 bases, and 13 bases lay in between. CDR1 MDHEN and CDR2 SYDVKM come from the germline V gene. The CDR3 sequence is CASSPPRGSNYGYTF. The CDR3 bases are TGTGCCAGCAGTCCCCCGCGGGGCTCTAACTATGGCTACACCTTC.

The chain's CDR3 is CASTGGGGRYGYTF. DNA of the CDR3: TGTGCCAGCACAGGGGGCGGAGGGAGATATGGCTACACCTTC. The chain combines TRBV6-5 with TRBJ1-2, with 8 nucleotides matching TRBD1. Germline loops: CDR1 MNHEY, CDR2 SVGAGI. This CDR3 contains 14 residues. V lost 7 bases and J lost 5; bases outside the gene matches: 9.

This clonotype was seen repeatedly, ten times or more. The chain employs TRBV7-2 and TRBJ2-1; either TRBD1 or TRBD2 may fit D (5 bases each). The CDR3 runs 13 residues. The germline V gene has CDR1 SGHTA and CDR2 FQGNSA. V lost 3 bases and J lost 7, with 10 bases in between. The CDR3 DNA reads TGTGCCAGCAGCTTGGGACCCAGAAATGAGCAGTTCTTC. Protein: CASSLGPRNEQFF.

The chain joins TRBV28 to TRBJ2-7; D gene unclear. Germline-derived CDR1 and CDR2 are MDHEN and SYDVKM. V dropped 6 bases and J dropped 7 bases, with 13 bases sitting between them. The CDR3 runs to 12 residues. The CDR3 sequence is CASRVALTEQYF. The DNA of the CDR3 is TGTGCCAGCAGGGTCGCCCTCACGGAGCAGTACTTC.

The V call is TRBV28, the J call TRBJ2-2; 7 bases are shared with TRBD1. Germline CDR1 and CDR2: MDHEN and SYDVKM. Germline trimming cut 6 bases from V and 2 bases from J; bases unmatched to any gene: 6. The CDR3 has 15 residues. The CDR3 region has the DNA TGTGCCAGCAGCCGCACAGGGGAAAACACCGGGGAGCTGTTTTTT. Translating it yields CASSRTGENTGELFF.

The chain combines TRBV12-3 or TRBV12-4 with TRBJ1-1, with 10 bases that match TRBD1. J was trimmed by 5 bases and V by 10 bases; bases with no gene match: 7. CDR3 length: 13 residues. CDR3 loop: CAIIDRGRTEAFF. As DNA, the CDR3 is TGTGCCATAATCGACAGGGGGCGGACTGAAGCTTTCTTT.

This clonotype was seen ten or more times. CDR3 nucleotides: TGTGCCAGCAGTTTAAACAAAGCCAAAAACATTCAGTACTTC. Residues: CASSLNKAKNIQYF. The chain has TRBV11-2 and TRBJ2-4, with D uncertain. Deletions cut 6 bases from V and 0 bases from J, with 9 bases between. CDR1 SGHAT and CDR2 FQNNGV come from the germline V gene. This CDR3 has 14 amino acids.

This clonotype appeared many times. The chain carries TRBV11-2 and TRBJ2-3; D gene ambiguous. CDR1 is SGHAT, CDR2 FQNNGV, per germline. Trimming pared 5 bases from V and 1 base from J, leaving 13 bases between. The CDR3 runs 15 residues. CDR3 coding DNA: TGTGCCAGCAGCCTCGGTCCCCGGGGCACAGATACGCAGTATTTT. Encoded protein: CASSLGPRGTDTQYF.

This clonotype came up many times. This rearrangement joins TRBV7-2 to TRBJ2-5, with D possibly TRBD1 on 7 matching bases. Germline CDR1 reads SGHTA; CDR2 reads FQGNSA. The CDR3 is made up of 20 amino acids. V was clipped by 5 bases and J by 2 bases, with 30 bases between them. The CDR3 coding sequence is TGTGCCAGCAGCCCTAACCCCCGCGGGACAGTCTTCTTTGCACAAGAGACCCAGTACTTC. Translated, it gives CASSPNPRGTVFFAQETQYF.

This clonotype was counted between two and nine times. This chain links TRBV7-6 with TRBJ1-6, with D tentatively TRBD1 (6 bases). The V gene lost 5 bases and the J gene lost 6 bases, with 17 bases spanning the gap. CDR1 and CDR2 from the germline V gene are SGHVS and FNYEAQ. The CDR3 covers 16 residues. CDR3 residues: CASSIQGSPGNSPLHF. The CDR3 DNA follows: TGTGCCAGCAGCATACAGGGCTCTCCTGGTAATTCACCCCTCCACTTT.

J is TRBJ1-4 and V is TRBV12-3 or TRBV12-4; 9 bases map to TRBD1. The trim removed 4 bases at V and 6 bases at J, leaving 6 bases unmatched. CDR3 length equals 15 residues. The CDR3 loop is CASSSKTGGDEKLFF. The CDR3 DNA follows: TGTGCCAGCAGTTCGAAGACAGGGGGAGATGAAAAACTGTTTTTT.

Ten or more counts support this clonotype. The chain recombines TRBV12-3 or TRBV12-4 with TRBJ1-2; D remains unclear. The CDR3 extends over 15 amino acids. The V end was cut by 5 bases, the J end by 5 bases, with 18 bases between. CDR3 residues: CASSPLSGVGYGYTF. CDR3 coding DNA: TGTGCCAGCAGTCCTTTGTCAGGAGTCGGTTATGGCTACACCTTC.